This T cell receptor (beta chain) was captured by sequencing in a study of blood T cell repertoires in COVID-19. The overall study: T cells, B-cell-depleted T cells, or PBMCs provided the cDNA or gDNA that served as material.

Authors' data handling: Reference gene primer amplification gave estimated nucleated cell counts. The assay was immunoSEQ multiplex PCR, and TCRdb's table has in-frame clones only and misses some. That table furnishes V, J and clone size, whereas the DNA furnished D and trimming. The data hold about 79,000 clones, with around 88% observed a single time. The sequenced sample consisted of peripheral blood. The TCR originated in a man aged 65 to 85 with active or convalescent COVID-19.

CDR3 in amino acids: CASTRTGITTGELFF. CDR3 DNA sequence: TGTGCCAGCACCCGGACAGGGATCACCACCGGGGAGCTGTTTTTT. The chain is built from TRBV5-4 and TRBJ2-2; TRBD1 matches at 8 bases. Germline trimming cut 6 bases from V and 4 bases from J; bases unmatched to any gene: 8. The CDR3 has 15 amino acids. Germline V CDR1 and CDR2: SGHNT, YYREEE (reference sequence).